This T cell receptor (beta chain) was found in a study of blood T cell repertoires in COVID-19. Overall study context: T cells, B-cell-depleted T cells, or PBMCs provided the cDNA or gDNA that served as material.

This clone appeared a single time. The CDR3 runs to 11 residues. V was pared by 6 bases and J by 1 base, with 6 bases between. CDR1 and CDR2 (germline): DFQATT, SNEGSKA (reference sequence). Authors' data handling: Reference gene primer amplification gave estimated nucleated cell counts. Assay used: immunoSEQ multiplex PCR; TCRdb lists only in-frame clones, some missing. The DNA gave D and trimming, while V, J and clone size come from that table. The repertoire holds around 300,000 clones, with 75% to 90% as singletons. Sequenced input: peripheral blood. This receptor was identified in a woman in her 70s with COVID-19, enrolled during active disease. The chain is built from TRBV20-1 and TRBJ1-2; D gene ambiguous. The CDR3 region is CSASNNYGYTF. CDR3 sequence (DNA): TGCAGTGCATCAAATAACTATGGCTACACCTTC.